This T cell receptor beta chain was obtained from a study of T cells in Graves' hyperthyroidism and ophthalmopathy. Findings and limits, study-wide: Using 13 V-J features, a model discriminated ophthalmopathy from stable hyperthyroidism. The model anticipated ophthalmopathy a median approximately 6.5 months pre-onset.

This clonotype was counted at least ten times. Its antigen is as yet unknown. Ophthalmopathy patients all had a Clinical Activity Score of at least 3, a NOSPECS grade of at least 4 and disease under 3 months old. Fresh peripheral blood, approximately 10 ml, was the source of the PBMCs. V lost 4 bases to trimming and J lost 2 bases, with 12 bases between them. Per the germline V gene, CDR1 is SNHLY and CDR2 is FYNNEI. This CDR3 is built from 14 residues. RNA transcripts provided the source from which TCR beta CDR3 regions were amplified. First-round RT-PCR with HTBI primers amplified the TCR CDR3 region. Each CDR3 protein is one row after TCRdb ran MiXCR on the multiplex PCR reads. Seen here are fewer than 700,000 distinct CDR3 sequences, about 15% observed once, and the top ten hold around 17%.

The V gene is TRBV2, the J gene TRBJ2-7, with D perhaps assigned TRBD1 or TRBD2 (5 bases each). The receptor's source is a woman under 30 with Graves' ophthalmopathy. The material sequenced was blood. CDR3 region: CASSVEGPTYEQYF. CDR3 sequence (DNA): TGTGCCAGCAGTGTCGAGGGGCCCACCTACGAGCAGTACTTC.